The sequence of this TCR beta chain was determined in a study of T-cell reconstitution after alpha-beta-depleted transplantation in children. General study results and limits: Reported findings indicate that, about two months after transplant, alpha-beta T cells came from several hundred expanded clones, which were derived from non-depleted graft cells. Recipient T cells and thymic progenitors that survived gave rise to the high TCRbeta diversity observed at day 60 in some patients.

V was cut by 4 bases and J by 6 bases, with 18 bases left in between. This CDR3 has 15 residues. Germline loops: CDR1 SGHRS, CDR2 YFSETQ. This clonotype was found a few times. Antigen specificity is unknown. Preparing the TCRbeta library involved the use of unique molecular identifiers. TCRdb re-called the PCR reads with MiXCR, one entry per CDR3 protein. The sample contains 800,000 to 1,000,000 distinct CDR3 sequences, about 31% of which appear only once. The gene calls are TRBV5-1 and TRBJ2-3; D is perhaps TRBD1 or TRBD2 (5 bases each). The TCR comes from a boy younger than two who had a stem cell transplant for SCID, so the T cells may come from the graft donor. The sample consisted of PBMCs, mostly from graft donor cells, taken 360 days after TCRalphabeta/CD19-depleted stem cell transplant. CDR3: CASSPAGSQRDTQYF. The CDR3 region has the DNA TGCGCCAGCAGCCCAGCAGGGTCACAGCGGGATACGCAGTATTTT.